This passage covers 20 T cell receptor beta chains from one sample sequenced in a study of OX40 agonist ivuxolimab in advanced cancers. The data were produced by immunoSEQ multiplex PCR, yet TCRdb's version contains in-frame clones alone and is incomplete. The sample lists some 54,000 clones; around nine tenths were seen once. The sample in question was CD4+ or CD8+ T cells sorted from blood, obtained in a trial of the OX40 agonist ivuxolimab. The receptors come from an adult with an advanced solid tumor such as melanoma, head and neck, liver or kidney cancer.

This clone is labeled as medium-sized. The sample carries other DNA sequences with the same CDR3. The chain combines TRBV27 with TRBJ1-5; D gene ambiguous. V was trimmed by 2 bases and J by 2 bases, leaving 10 bases between them. Per the germline V gene, CDR1 is MNHEY and CDR2 is SMNVEV (reference sequence). The CDR3 contains 15 residues. The CDR3 sequence is CASSLGSSGNQPQHF. CDR3 bases: TGTGCCAGCAGTTTAGGGAGTTCGGGCAATCAGCCCCAGCATTTT.

There are a few counts of this clone. The rearrangement joins TRBV19 to TRBJ1-1; D unclear. The germline V gene encodes CDR1 LNHDA and CDR2 SQIVND (reference sequence). The ends were cut back, 6 bases at V and 0 bases at J, with 11 bases in the middle. The CDR3 is 14 residues long. The CDR3 DNA reads as TGTGCCAGTAGGACCGGGAACATGAACACTGAAGCTTTCTTT. This gives the protein CASRTGNMNTEAFF.

The V call is TRBV7-2, the J call TRBJ1-2, with a tentative D call TRBD1 (5 bases). The germline CDR1 and CDR2 sequences are SGHTA and FQGNSA. The CDR3 has 12 residues. Trimming took off 6 bases at V and 6 bases at J, with 11 bases between the two ends. The CDR3 loop is CASSPGSDGYTF. The CDR3 region has the DNA TGTGCCAGCAGTCCAGGGAGCGATGGCTACACCTTC.

This sequence joins TRBV4-1 and TRBJ2-7; a possible D gene is TRBD2 (5 bases). The CDR3 is 15 residues long. V lost 5 bases and J 0 bases, leaving 14 bases between the germline ends. Germline V gene lookup returns CDR1 MGHRA and CDR2 YSYEKL. The CDR3 loop is CASSAEGATSYEQYF. The CDR3 nucleotides are TGCGCCAGCAGCGCCGAGGGCGCCACCTCCTACGAGCAGTACTTC.

The CDR3 loop reads CAISESEETQYF. As DNA, the CDR3 is TGTGCCATCAGTGAGTCGGAGGAGACCCAGTACTTC. This rearrangement joins TRBV10-3 to TRBJ2-5; the D is unclear. This CDR3 is built from 12 residues. The germline V and J ends were trimmed by 0 bases and 5 bases, with 4 bases remaining between them. CDR1 and CDR2 from the germline V gene are ENHRY and SYGVKD.

Only one count was recorded for this clone. The chain has TRBV4-3 and TRBJ2-7, with D uncertain. The V end lost 3 bases, the J end lost 0 bases, and 15 bases lay between the germline ends. There are 16 residues in the CDR3. Looked up from germline, CDR1 is LGHNA and CDR2 is YSLEER. CDR3 coding DNA: TGCGCCAGCAGCCAGGCCAGAAGCCTCAGCTCCTACGAGCAGTACTTC. Translated: CASSQARSLSSYEQYF.

CDR3 sequence: CASSWGDREEDQPQHF. The CDR3 region has the DNA TGTGCCAGCAGTTGGGGAGACAGGGAGGAGGATCAGCCCCAGCATTTT. V usage is TRBV28 and J usage is TRBJ1-5; 7 nucleotides align to TRBD1. Unmatched junction bases numbered 11, after V lost 4 bases and J lost 5 bases. This CDR3 has 16 amino acids. Germline V gene sequence: CDR1 MDHEN, CDR2 SYDVKM.

The CDR3 loop reads CASSYSTNSPLHF. In DNA form, the CDR3 reads TGTGCCAGCAGTTACTCGACTAATTCACCCCTCCACTTT. The chain joins TRBV6-5 to TRBJ1-6; D call uncertain. Trimming took 0 bases from V and 6 from J, leaving 3 bases between them. Germline V gives CDR1 MNHEY, CDR2 SVGAGI. The CDR3 consists of 13 residues.

The chain is built from TRBV20-1 and TRBJ1-1, with D maybe TRBD1 (5 bases). Germline CDR1 reads DFQATT; CDR2 reads SNEGSKA (reference sequence). Trimming removed 7 bases from V and 4 bases from J, with 7 bases in between. The CDR3 is 10 amino acids. CDR3 sequence reads: CSGGGTEAFF. In DNA, the CDR3 is TGCAGTGGGGGGGGCACTGAAGCTTTCTTT.

The V and J genes are TRBV7-9 and TRBJ2-5; no firm D call. Trimming removed 2 bases at V and 5 bases at J, with 6 bases between. The CDR3 has 12 amino acids. The germline CDR1 and CDR2 sequences are SEHNR and FQNEAQ (reference sequence). CDR3 DNA: TGTGCCAGCAGCTTAAGTCGTGAGACCCAGTACTTC. This gives the protein CASSLSRETQYF.

J is TRBJ1-1 and V is TRBV7-9, with no clear D. The CDR3 has 13 residues. V was trimmed by 3 bases and J by 4 bases, leaving 9 bases between them. Germline loops: CDR1 SEHNR, CDR2 FQNEAQ (reference sequence). The DNA of the CDR3 is TGTGCCAGCAGCTTTCAGGCGGGCACTGAAGCTTTCTTT. Encoded protein: CASSFQAGTEAFF. The full variable domain, with the rest looked up from reference TRBV7-9 and TRBJ1-1, is DTGVSQNPRHKITKRGQNVTFRCDPISEHNRLYWYRQTLGQGPEFLTYFQNEAQLEKSRLLSDRFSAERPKGSFSTLEIQRTEQGDSAMYLCASSFQAGTEAFFGQGTRLTVV.

The chain employs TRBV7-9 and TRBJ2-7, with 9 positions matching TRBD2. Germline-derived CDR1 and CDR2 are SEHNR and FQNEAQ (reference sequence). This CDR3 has 19 residues. V lost 4 bases and J lost 6; bases outside the gene matches: 22. CDR3 protein: CASSSGLAGGPRGRLEQYF. The DNA for the CDR3 is TGTGCCAGCAGCTCCGGTCTGGCGGGGGGGCCGAGGGGGAGGCTCGAGCAGTACTTC. Full variable domain (outside the CDR3, taken from reference TRBV7-9 and TRBJ2-7): DTGVSQNPRHKITKRGQNVTFRCDPISEHNRLYWYRQTLGQGPEFLTYFQNEAQLEKSRLLSDRFSAERPKGSFSTLEIQRTEQGDSAMYLCASSSGLAGGPRGRLEQYFGPGTRLTVT.

The chain links TRBV4-2 to TRBJ2-5; maybe TRBD2 (6 bases). The CDR3 has 17 amino acids. CDR1 is LGHNA, CDR2 YNFKEQ, per germline. The ends were cut back, 0 bases at V and 2 bases at J, with 16 bases in the middle. The CDR3 sequence is CASSQDRERVLQETQYF. DNA for the CDR3: TGTGCCAGCAGCCAAGATCGGGAGCGGGTTCTTCAAGAGACCCAGTACTTC.

This chain links TRBV10-3 with TRBJ2-2; D unclear. V lost 8 bases and J lost 6, with 4 bases in between. The CDR3 spans 10 residues. The germline V gene encodes CDR1 ENHRY and CDR2 SYGVKD. The CDR3, as DNA: TGTGCCATCCTTGCCGGGGAGCTGTTTTTT. This gives the protein CAILAGELFF.

The V and J genes are TRBV30 and TRBJ2-4, with D uncertain. V lost 3 bases and J lost 0, with 12 bases in between. Germline CDR1 reads GTSNPN; CDR2 reads SVGIG (reference sequence). The CDR3 extends over 15 amino acids. Here the CDR3 reads CAWRVEDLAKNIQYF. The CDR3 region has the DNA TGTGCCTGGAGGGTAGAGGACCTAGCCAAAAACATTCAGTACTTC.

The chain recombines TRBV4-3 with TRBJ2-5; 9 bases are a match to TRBD2. V shed 0 bases and J 1 base; nucleotides not matched to a gene: 0. The germline V gene has CDR1 LGHNA and CDR2 YSLEER. CDR3 size: 15 residues. The DNA of the CDR3 is TGCGCCAGCAGCCAAGAGCGGGGGGGCCAAGAGACCCAGTACTTC. As protein: CASSQERGGQETQYF.

The J gene is TRBJ2-2, the V gene TRBV27, with D uncertain. The V end lost 0 bases, the J end lost 1 base, and 6 bases lay between the germline ends. The CDR3 is 15 residues long. CDR1 is MNHEY and CDR2 is SMNVEV in the germline V gene (reference sequence). In DNA form, the CDR3 reads TGTGCCAGCAGTTTATCCGCAGGGAACACCGGGGAGCTGTTTTTT. Amino acid sequence: CASSLSAGNTGELFF.

In regard to this clone: The identical CDR3 is also encoded by other nucleotide sequences in the sample. The rearrangement links TRBV4-3 to TRBJ2-7; D may be TRBD1 (5 bases). This CDR3 spans 14 amino acids. V lost 1 base, J lost 4 bases, and 11 bases lay in between. CDR1 and CDR2 from the germline V gene are LGHNA and YSLEER. The CDR3 DNA follows: TGCGCCAGCAGCCAAGCTAGGGGTGGGTACGAGCAGTACTTC. Translated, it gives CASSQARGGYEQYF.

The V and J genes are TRBV19 and TRBJ1-5, with D perhaps TRBD1 (5 bases). CDR1 is LNHDA, CDR2 SQIVND, per germline (reference sequence). The ends were cut back, 4 bases at V and 3 bases at J, with 13 bases in the middle. The CDR3 loop spans 15 amino acids. The CDR3 reads CASSTATVVNQPQHF. DNA for the CDR3: TGTGCCAGTAGTACCGCGACAGTAGTCAATCAGCCCCAGCATTTT.

The chain employs TRBV5-6 and TRBJ2-1, with D possibly TRBD2 on 7 matching bases. CDR3 length equals 16 residues. V dropped 0 bases and J dropped 4 bases, with 14 bases sitting between them. Germline CDR1 and CDR2: SGHDT and YYEEEE. The CDR3 nucleotides read TGTGCCAGCAGCTTGGGGAGCGCGGGGGCGTACAATGAGCAGTTCTTC. Protein: CASSLGSAGAYNEQFF.